These 7 T cell receptor beta chains share one sample of origin, sequenced in a study of T cells in Graves' hyperthyroidism and ophthalmopathy. Researchers took RNA transcripts and amplified the TCR beta CDR3 regions from them. The HTBI primer set drove a first-round RT-PCR of the TCR CDR3. TCRdb redid the calling of the multiplex PCR reads with MiXCR, one entry per CDR3 protein. This sample carries 690,000 or so distinct CDR3 sequences, around a sixth of them seen once, and the ten largest clones take 16%. Sequencing was carried out using blood. These receptors all come from a woman between 45 and 60 years old with Graves' hyperthyroidism that later progressed to Graves' ophthalmopathy.

This clonotype was seen many times. The V gene is TRBV27, the J gene TRBJ1-2, with D maybe TRBD1 (6 bases). The CDR3 is 16 residues long. CDR1 and CDR2 (germline): MNHEY, SMNVEV (reference sequence). V lost 3 bases to trimming and J lost 7 bases, with 21 bases between them. DNA of the CDR3: TGTGCCAGCAGTTTCTTAGCTGACAGGTGGGATGGTGGCTACACCTTC. Protein: CASSFLADRWDGGYTF.

This clonotype was seen repeatedly, ten times or more. This sequence joins TRBV11-3 and TRBJ2-3, with TRBD1 matching over 8 bases. The germline CDR1 and CDR2 sequences are SGHNT and YENEEA. The CDR3 loop spans 16 amino acids. J lost 3 bases, V lost 5 bases, and 10 bases had no gene match. DNA for the CDR3: TGTGCCAGCAGCCCGACAGGGGTAGGGAGTACAGATACGCAGTATTTT. Translation gives CASSPTGVGSTDTQYF.

In this sample, this clonotype turned up many times. The V call is TRBV7-8, the J call TRBJ2-1; a possible D gene is TRBD1 (5 bases). Trimming pared 5 bases from V and 8 bases from J, leaving 16 bases between. The CDR3 extends over 14 amino acids. Per the germline V gene, CDR1 is SGHVS and CDR2 is FQNEAQ. The CDR3 nucleotides are TGTGCCAGCAGCCCCCTGCGCAGGGAAGATGAGCAGTTCTTC. Protein product: CASSPLRREDEQFF. The variable domain in full, completed from reference TRBV7-8 and TRBJ2-1, reads GAGVSQSPRYKVAKRGQDVALRCDPISGHVSLFWYQQALGQGPEFLTYFQNEAQLDKSGLPSDRFFAERPEGSVSTLKIQRTQQEDSAVYLCASSPLRREDEQFFGPGTRLTVL.

This clonotype was seen many times. The V and J genes are TRBV5-1 and TRBJ2-1; D perhaps matches TRBD2 (6 bases). The CDR3 sequence is 14 residues long. V lost 2 bases and J 5 bases, leaving 11 bases between the germline ends. In germline, CDR1 is SGHRS, CDR2 YFSETQ. The DNA for the CDR3 is TGCGCCAGCAGCTTATTAGCGGCGGACAATGAGCAGTTCTTC. Amino acids: CASSLLAADNEQFF.

This clonotype was detected many times. V is TRBV11-2 and J is TRBJ2-7; D is undetermined. Germline V CDR1 and CDR2: SGHAT, FQNNGV. There are 13 residues in the CDR3. V was pared by 0 bases and J by 1 base, with 4 bases between. The CDR3 here is CASSLEESYEQYF. The CDR3 bases are TGTGCCAGCAGCTTAGAAGAGTCCTACGAGCAGTACTTC.

The rearrangement joins TRBV27 to TRBJ1-4; 10 bases are a match to TRBD1. The CDR3 length is 17 residues. With 5 bases clipped from V and 7 bases from J, the junction kept 13 bases outside the gene matches. CDR1 and CDR2 (germline): MNHEY, SMNVEV (reference sequence). CDR3 region: CASSATGTGVIVEKLFF. The CDR3 nucleotides read TGTGCCAGCAGTGCAACCGGGACAGGGGTAATTGTTGAAAAACTGTTTTTT. Together with reference TRBV27 and TRBJ1-4, the CDR3 gives the full variable domain: EAQVTQNPRYLITVTGKKLTVTCSQNMNHEYMSWYRQDPGLGLRQIYYSMNVEVTDKGDVPEGYKVSRKEKRNFPLILESPSPNQTSLYFCASSATGTGVIVEKLFFGSGTQLSVL.

This clonotype was counted a few times. The V and J genes are TRBV3-1 and TRBJ2-7; 8 bases are a match to TRBD1. The CDR3 is 13 residues long. The germline V gene has CDR1 LGHDT and CDR2 YNNKEL (reference sequence). V lost 6 bases and J lost 5; bases outside the gene matches: 6. The DNA for the CDR3 is TGTGCCAGCAGTATGACAGGGGACGACGAGCAGTACTTC. Translated: CASSMTGDDEQYF.